Each of the 8 T cell receptor beta chains below was sequenced from the same sample in a study of identical twins. From the 5' RACE reads, TCRdb called clonotypes with MiXCR, one entry per CDR3 protein. The table has more than 650,000 distinct CDR3 sequences, approximately 6% seen once; the top ten hold roughly 1.8%. The sequenced material came from naive T cells sorted from blood. The source is a man aged 18 to 29 in good health.

This clonotype occurred many times. This sequence joins TRBV9 and TRBJ2-3, with 13 bases that match TRBD2. There are 16 residues in the CDR3. The germline gives CDR1 SGDLS, CDR2 YYNGEE. With 0 bases clipped from V and 4 bases from J, the junction kept 2 bases outside the gene matches. The DNA for the CDR3 is TGTGCCAGCAGCGTAGGGGGACTAGCGGGATCAGATACGCAGTATTTT. Amino acid sequence: CASSVGGLAGSDTQYF. Complete variable domain (other parts from reference TRBV9 and TRBJ2-3): DSGVTQTPKHLITATGQRVTLRCSPRSGDLSVYWYQQSLDQGLQFLIQYYNGEERAKGNILERFSAQQFPDLHSELNLSSLELGDSALYFCASSVGGLAGSDTQYFGPGTRLTVL.

This clonotype occurred many times. The chain has TRBV10-3 and TRBJ2-1; D not resolved. V shed 2 bases and J shed 5 bases, with 7 bases lying between them. CDR1 and CDR2 from the germline V gene are ENHRY and SYGVKD. The CDR3 has 13 residues. The CDR3 bases are TGTGCCATCAGTGAGGGTTACCACAATGAGCAGTTCTTC. It translates to CAISEGYHNEQFF.

This clonotype was seen a few times. The chain has TRBV7-6 and TRBJ2-1; D is ambiguous. There are 16 residues in the CDR3. Trimming removed 2 bases from V and 6 bases from J, with 17 bases in between. Germline V gene sequence: CDR1 SGHVS, CDR2 FNYEAQ. The CDR3 loop is CASSLRFGATGNEQFF. CDR3 bases: TGTGCCAGCAGCTTACGATTCGGAGCGACGGGCAATGAGCAGTTCTTC.

The J gene is TRBJ2-4, the V gene TRBV27; TRBD2 matches 10 bases. V shed 2 bases, J shed 4 bases, and the junction held 5 bases outside the gene matches. This CDR3 has 16 amino acids. Looked up from germline, CDR1 is MNHEY and CDR2 is SMNVEV (reference sequence). In nucleotides, the CDR3 is TGTGCCAGCAGTTTAGTTAGCGGGAGGACTAAAAACATTCAGTACTTC. The encoded protein is CASSLVSGRTKNIQYF.

In its sample, this clonotype was seen many times. This chain joins TRBV15 and TRBJ2-5, with a possible D match to TRBD1 (6 bases). CDR1 and CDR2 from the germline V gene are LNHNV and YYDKDF (reference sequence). V lost 4 bases, J lost 0 bases, and 15 bases lay in between. CDR3 length: 16 residues. This chain's CDR3 is CATSNRRRTDQETQYF. CDR3 DNA: TGTGCCACCAGCAACCGACGGAGGACAGACCAAGAGACCCAGTACTTC. Full variable domain (outside the CDR3, taken from reference TRBV15 and TRBJ2-5): DAMVIQNPRYQVTQFGKPVTLSCSQTLNHNVMYWYQQKSSQAPKLLFHYYDKDFNNEADTPDNFQSRRPNTSFCFLDIRSPGLGDTAMYLCATSNRRRTDQETQYFGPGTRLLVL.

The sample holds many counts of this clonotype. V and J are TRBV24-1 and TRBJ1-5; no reliable D call. V gave up 10 bases and J gave up 5 bases, with 14 bases separating them. The CDR3 runs 13 residues. Germline-derived CDR1 and CDR2 are KGHDR and SFDVKD. This chain's CDR3 is CATSPGADQPQHF. CDR3 nucleotides: TGTGCCACATCTCCAGGTGCTGATCAGCCCCAGCATTTT.

The J gene is TRBJ1-5, the V gene TRBV25-1; 9 bases match TRBD1. The CDR3 totals 13 residues. The germline V gene encodes CDR1 MGHDK and CDR2 SYGVNS. With V trimmed by 6 bases and J by 7 bases, 4 bases remained unmatched. CDR3 in DNA: TGTGCCAGCAGCCGGACAGGGGAACAGCCCCAGCATTTT. This translates into CASSRTGEQPQHF.

This clonotype was found many times. The chain uses TRBV20-1 and TRBJ2-1; 16 bases align to TRBD2. This CDR3 is 17 amino acids long. Germline CDR1 DFQATT, CDR2 SNEGSKA (reference sequence). CDR3 coding DNA: TGCAGAGCCGGGACTAGCGGGAGGGCCGTCCGGATCCGTGAGCAGTTCTTC. Amino acids: CRAGTSGRAVRIREQFF.